A single sample is the source of the 32 T cell receptor beta chains below, sequenced in a study of B cell selection in AIRE deficiency. Sequencing was performed with immunoSEQ multiplex PCR; in TCRdb, only in-frame clones are kept and a portion is missing. Of 21,000 or so clones detected, about 96% appear once; the ten largest clones hold 0.3%. The sorted conventional CD4 T cells were gated as CD4+CD127+. Specimen: conventional CD4+ T cells sorted from PBMCs. The receptors originated from a human donor with AIRE deficiency.

The chain combines TRBV11-3 with TRBJ2-1; 8 nucleotides match TRBD1. With V trimmed by 1 base and J by 13 bases, 3 bases remained unmatched. This CDR3 has 12 residues. Germline values: CDR1 SGHNT, CDR2 YENEEA. The CDR3 region is CASSLVGTGQFF. The CDR3 DNA sequence: TGTGCCAGCAGCTTAGTCGGGACAGGTCAGTTCTTC.

The chain uses TRBV5-1 and TRBJ2-5; D is tentatively TRBD1 or TRBD2 (6 bases each). Germline CDR1 and CDR2: SGHRS and YFSETQ. The CDR3 loop spans 14 amino acids. Trimming removed 8 bases from V and 5 bases from J, with 19 bases in between. The CDR3 DNA sequence: TGCGCCAGTCTCCGGGACCAGGGGAGGGAGACCCAGTACTTC. Its translation: CASLRDQGRETQYF. The full variable domain, rest sourced from reference TRBV5-1 and TRBJ2-5, is KAGVTQTPRYLIKTRGQQVTLSCSPISGHRSVSWYQQTPGQGLQFLFEYFSETQRNKGNFPGRFSGRQFSNSRSEMNVSTLELGDSALYLCASLRDQGRETQYFGPGTRLLVL.

The chain uses TRBV7-9 and TRBJ1-2; D is ambiguous. The CDR3 length is 14 residues. The germline V gene encodes CDR1 SEHNR and CDR2 FQNEAQ (reference sequence). V was cut by 5 bases and J by 0 bases, with 10 bases left in between. This CDR3 is CASSRTGSNYGYTF. In DNA form, the CDR3 reads TGTGCCAGCAGCCGAACTGGGTCTAACTATGGCTACACCTTC.

This chain joins TRBV6-5 and TRBJ1-1, with D possibly matching TRBD1 (6 bases). V gave up 5 bases and J gave up 5 bases, with 15 bases separating them. The CDR3 has 14 amino acids. In germline, CDR1 is MNHEY, CDR2 SVGAGI. CDR3 sequence: CASSTTGRWTEAFF. The CDR3 DNA reads as TGTGCCAGCAGTACAACAGGGAGATGGACTGAAGCTTTCTTT.

The chain recombines TRBV5-1 with TRBJ1-3; D call uncertain. Germline-derived CDR1 and CDR2 are SGHRS and YFSETQ. The CDR3 is 15 residues long. Trimming stripped 2 bases from V and 0 bases from J, with 9 bases between. The CDR3 loop is CASSFGVLSGNTIYF. In nucleotides, the CDR3 is TGCGCCAGCAGCTTCGGGGTCCTCTCTGGAAACACCATATATTTT. The full variable domain, rest sourced from reference TRBV5-1 and TRBJ1-3, is KAGVTQTPRYLIKTRGQQVTLSCSPISGHRSVSWYQQTPGQGLQFLFEYFSETQRNKGNFPGRFSGRQFSNSRSEMNVSTLELGDSALYLCASSFGVLSGNTIYFGEGSWLTVV.

The J gene is TRBJ2-7, the V gene TRBV10-3; a possible D gene is TRBD1 (6 bases). The germline V gene encodes CDR1 ENHRY and CDR2 SYGVKD. There are 16 residues in the CDR3. V was trimmed by 0 bases and J by 2 bases, leaving 14 bases between them. The CDR3 bases are TGTGCCATCAGTGAGTCGTCCAGGGGAGTTCCCTACGAGCAGTACTTC. Translation: CAISESSRGVPYEQYF.

The CDR3 region is CASSQPGSGGYGYTF. Here the CDR3 DNA reads TGTGCCAGCAGCCAACCAGGGAGTGGAGGCTATGGCTACACCTTC. J is TRBJ1-2 and V is TRBV28; TRBD1 is a possible D gene (5 bases). Germline CDR1 is MDHEN and CDR2 is SYDVKM. The V end lost 6 bases, the J end lost 4 bases, and 18 bases lay between the germline ends. The CDR3 spans 15 residues.

The rearrangement links TRBV2 to TRBJ2-3, with 7 positions matching TRBD1. J lost 5 bases, V lost 5 bases, and 7 bases had no gene match. The CDR3 totals 14 residues. Germline assignment: CDR1 SNHLY and CDR2 FYNNEI. This CDR3 reads CASSSDRWGDTQYF. For the CDR3, the DNA is TGTGCCAGCAGTTCGGACAGGTGGGGAGATACGCAGTATTTT.

CDR3 residues: CASSLGSSYNEQFF. In DNA form, the CDR3 reads TGTGCCAGCAGCCTAGGGAGCTCCTACAATGAGCAGTTCTTC. The gene calls are TRBV6-1 and TRBJ2-1; D is perhaps TRBD2 (5 bases). In germline, CDR1 is MNHNS, CDR2 SASEGT. V was clipped by 6 bases and J by 0 bases, with 9 bases between them. This CDR3 comprises 14 residues.

This chain uses TRBV5-4 with TRBJ2-7, with 8 bases matching TRBD1. Looked up from germline, CDR1 is SGHNT and CDR2 is YYREEE (reference sequence). CDR3 length: 12 amino acids. With V trimmed by 4 bases and J by 6 bases, 3 bases remained unmatched. CDR3 protein: CASSHTGGEQYF. In nucleotides, the CDR3 is TGTGCCAGCAGCCACACAGGGGGCGAGCAGTACTTC. The full variable domain, completed using reference TRBV5-4 and TRBJ2-7, is ETGVTQSPTHLIKTRGQQVTLRCSSQSGHNTVSWYQQALGQGPQFIFQYYREEENGRGNFPPRFSGLQFPNYSSELNVNALELDDSALYLCASSHTGGEQYFGPGTRLTVT.

This clone was recorded once. The V call is TRBV4-3, the J call TRBJ2-1; D is perhaps TRBD1 (5 bases). CDR1 is LGHNA, CDR2 YSLEER, per germline. The CDR3 covers 16 residues. The ends were cut back, 1 base at V and 0 bases at J, with 10 bases in the middle. The CDR3 here is CASSQGWGTSYNEQFF. Written as DNA, the CDR3 is TGCGCCAGCAGCCAAGGTTGGGGCACCTCCTACAATGAGCAGTTCTTC.

The J gene is TRBJ1-2, the V gene TRBV4-1; TRBD1 agrees at 8 bases. Germline trimming cut 6 bases from V and 4 bases from J; bases unmatched to any gene: 10. Looked up from germline, CDR1 is MGHRA and CDR2 is YSYEKL. CDR3 size: 15 residues. CDR3 sequence: CASRVGGQALYGYTF. DNA of the CDR3: TGCGCCAGCAGGGTGGGGGGACAGGCCCTCTATGGCTACACCTTC.

The chain combines TRBV6-4 with TRBJ1-2, with 9 bases lining up with TRBD1. The CDR3 extends over 15 amino acids. J was trimmed by 9 bases and V by 3 bases; bases with no gene match: 11. Germline loops: CDR1 MRHNA, CDR2 SNTAGT. CDR3 sequence reads: CASSDPDRGMRSYTF. In nucleotides, the CDR3 is TGTGCCAGCAGTGATCCGGACAGGGGAATGAGGAGCTACACCTTC.

In its sample, this clone was seen once. The chain employs TRBV6-6 and TRBJ2-1; D tentatively reads TRBD1 or TRBD2 (5 bases each). The CDR3 totals 14 residues. Trimming took off 6 bases at V and 4 bases at J, with 13 bases between the two ends. Germline CDR1 MNHNY, CDR2 SVGAGI (reference sequence). CDR3 protein: CASSGAGAYNEQFF. CDR3 DNA sequence: TGTGCCAGCAGCGGGGCGGGCGCTTACAATGAGCAGTTCTTC.

The chain is built from TRBV10-3 and TRBJ2-7; 9 bases line up with TRBD2. J gave up 2 bases and V 0 bases, and 8 bases lay outside the gene matches. The CDR3 loop spans 17 amino acids. Germline CDR1 reads ENHRY; CDR2 reads SYGVKD. The CDR3 reads CAISESWQGGRAYEQYF. In DNA, the CDR3 is TGTGCCATCAGTGAGTCTTGGCAGGGCGGGAGGGCCTACGAGCAGTACTTC.

The gene calls are TRBV11-1 and TRBJ1-1; D perhaps matches TRBD1 (5 bases). Per the germline V gene, CDR1 is SGHAT and CDR2 is FQDESV (reference sequence). CDR3 length equals 14 residues. The V end lost 3 bases, the J end lost 0 bases, and 8 bases lay between the germline ends. In nucleotides, the CDR3 is TGTGCCAGCAGCTTGGGGCGGTTGAACACTGAAGCTTTCTTT. Translated, it gives CASSLGRLNTEAFF.

The chain uses TRBV27 and TRBJ2-7, with TRBD1 identical over 7 bases. Germline CDR1 is MNHEY and CDR2 is SMNVEV (reference sequence). Germline trimming cut 6 bases from V and 4 bases from J; bases unmatched to any gene: 9. The CDR3 contains 14 residues. This CDR3 reads CASRRTGSVYEQYF. The CDR3 nucleotides read TGTGCCAGCAGGCGGACAGGCTCAGTTTACGAGCAGTACTTC.

CDR3: CASSQAGRGALSTSGNTIYF. The DNA for the CDR3 is TGTGCCAGCAGCCAAGCGGGCAGGGGCGCCCTTTCTACCTCTGGAAACACCATATATTTT. The rearrangement links TRBV4-2 to TRBJ1-3; D may be TRBD1 (6 bases). The length of the CDR3 is 20 residues. Germline V gene lookup returns CDR1 LGHNA and CDR2 YNFKEQ. V lost 1 base, J lost 0 bases, and 22 bases lay in between.

This rearrangement joins TRBV4-3 to TRBJ1-5; 10 bases map to TRBD1. V was clipped by 0 bases and J by 1 base; unmatched bases: 9. Germline CDR1 LGHNA, CDR2 YSLEER. The CDR3 has 19 amino acids. The CDR3 here is CASSQDLYWTGGSNQPQHF. CDR3 sequence (DNA): TGCGCCAGCAGCCAAGATCTATACTGGACAGGGGGAAGCAATCAGCCCCAGCATTTT.

The chain links TRBV6-1 to TRBJ1-2; no definite D call. CDR1 and CDR2 from the germline V gene are MNHNS and SASEGT. The ends were cut back, 8 bases at V and 1 base at J, with 11 bases in the middle. CDR3 length: 13 residues. CDR3 DNA: TGTGCCAGCCAGATGAGCGATAACTATGGCTACACCTTC. This gives the protein CASQMSDNYGYTF.

J is TRBJ1-2 and V is TRBV4-1; D is ambiguous. Trimming removed 4 bases at V and 8 bases at J, with 23 bases between. CDR3 length: 16 amino acids. CDR1 MGHRA and CDR2 YSYEKL come from the germline V gene. The CDR3 reads CASSPPPGGFLSGYTF. The CDR3 DNA sequence: TGCGCCAGCAGCCCTCCGCCAGGCGGATTCCTCTCAGGCTACACCTTC.

CDR3 sequence: CASSLAQETQYF. The DNA of the CDR3 is TGCGCCAGCAGCTTGGCCCAAGAGACCCAGTACTTC. The chain uses TRBV5-1 and TRBJ2-5; D remains unclear. With 0 bases removed from V and 1 base from J, the gap between germline ends came to 1 base. CDR1 and CDR2 from the germline V gene are SGHRS and YFSETQ. The CDR3 totals 12 residues.

The gene calls are TRBV11-3 and TRBJ2-5; D possibly corresponds to TRBD2 (6 bases). Germline V gene data show CDR1 as SGHNT and CDR2 as YENEEA. The CDR3 loop spans 14 amino acids. Deletions cut 1 base from V and 0 bases from J, with 6 bases between. This CDR3 reads CASSLGGDQETQYF. For the CDR3, the DNA is TGTGCCAGCAGCTTAGGGGGGGACCAAGAGACCCAGTACTTC.

This sequence joins TRBV4-2 and TRBJ2-5, with D perhaps TRBD2 (7 bases). Trimming removed 2 bases from V and 4 bases from J, with 17 bases in between. This CDR3 region has 16 residues. Germline V gives CDR1 LGHNA, CDR2 YNFKEQ. This CDR3 is CASSQWGGPFAETQYF. CDR3 nucleotides: TGTGCCAGCAGCCAATGGGGGGGGCCGTTCGCAGAGACCCAGTACTTC.

This clone was detected only once. One end of the junction fails to match germline, which may point to a read error. This chain links TRBV25-1 with TRBJ2-2; maybe TRBD1 (6 bases). CDR1 MGHDK and CDR2 SYGVNS come from the germline V gene. The CDR3 runs 16 residues. CDR3 amino acids: CASSESRTVNTEELFF. The CDR3 DNA is TGTGCCAGCAGTGAAAGTCGGACAGTGAACACCGAGGAGCTGTTTTTT.

The V call is TRBV6-6, the J call TRBJ2-7, with 8 nucleotides matching TRBD1. From germline, CDR1 is MNHNY and CDR2 SVGAGI (reference sequence). The CDR3 consists of 14 residues. V trimming: 2 bases; J trimming: 3 bases; junction bases outside the gene matches: 3. The CDR3 sequence: CASSYGTGLYEQYF. In DNA form, the CDR3 reads TGTGCCAGCAGTTACGGGACAGGACTCTACGAGCAGTACTTC.

The chain has TRBV19 and TRBJ2-5; 7 bases align to TRBD1. Germline V gene sequence: CDR1 LNHDA, CDR2 SQIVND (reference sequence). Germline trimming cut 5 bases from V and 1 base from J; bases unmatched to any gene: 7. There are 15 residues in the CDR3. The CDR3 nucleotides are TGTGCCAGTAGTGGGACCGGGACAGCCCAAGAGACCCAGTACTTC. This encodes CASSGTGTAQETQYF.

V and J are TRBV7-3 and TRBJ2-2; no firm D call. This CDR3 has 14 residues. The germline V gene has CDR1 SGHTA and CDR2 FQGTGA. The V and J ends lost 7 bases and 2 bases respectively, with 11 bases between them. CDR3 DNA sequence: TGTGCCAGCAACCACGGACCAAACACCGGGGAGCTGTTTTTT. The encoded protein is CASNHGPNTGELFF.

The chain has TRBV20-1 and TRBJ2-5; D remains ambiguous. The CDR3 is made up of 11 amino acids. Germline loops: CDR1 DFQATT, CDR2 SNEGSKA (reference sequence). V lost 6 bases to trimming and J lost 4 bases, with 9 bases between them. CDR3 in DNA: TGCAGTGCAGCGTCTGGAGAGACCCAGTACTTC. The encoded protein is CSAASGETQYF.

This chain connects TRBV11-2 to TRBJ2-2; no firm D call. Deletions cut 5 bases from V and 4 bases from J, with 8 bases between. The V gene's germline CDR1 is SGHAT and CDR2 FQNNGV. The length of the CDR3 is 13 residues. The DNA of the CDR3 is TGTGCCAGCAGCCCCAGGAGCACCGGGGAGCTGTTTTTT. Residues: CASSPRSTGELFF.

CDR3 protein: CASSTGQGLNTEAFF. CDR3 in DNA: TGTGCCAGCAGCACGGGACAGGGTCTCAACACTGAAGCTTTCTTT. The gene calls are TRBV11-3 and TRBJ1-1, with 9 bases aligning to TRBD1. Germline lookup yields CDR1 SGHNT and CDR2 YENEEA. V trimming: 5 bases; J trimming: 2 bases; junction bases outside the gene matches: 6. The CDR3 runs to 15 residues. The whole variable domain, remainder taken from reference TRBV11-3 and TRBJ1-1, is EAGVVQSPRYKIIEKKQPVAFWCNPISGHNTLYWYLQNLGQGPELLIRYENEEAVDDSQLPKDRFSAERLKGVDSTLKIQPAELGDSAVYLCASSTGQGLNTEAFFGQGTRLTVV.

The chain is built from TRBV28 and TRBJ1-3; D call uncertain. This CDR3 region has 16 residues. From germline, CDR1 is MDHEN and CDR2 SYDVKM. Trimming cost V 3 bases and J 4 bases, with 16 bases left between them. CDR3 bases: TGTGCCAGCAGTTTCTTATTTGGATTACGCGGAAACACCATATATTTT. Protein product: CASSFLFGLRGNTIYF.